These 16 T cell receptor beta chains originate from one sample sequenced in a study of blood T cell repertoires in COVID-19 (TCRdb year 2020). Library preparation employed the immunoSEQ multiplex PCR assay. TCRdb limited this immuneACCESS table to in-frame rearrangements with V and J called. A share of clones is missing; checked studies link under half to unresolved V genes, and the rest is unexplained. This sample is represented by roughly 100,000 clones; around 80% of them were singletons. 14% to 15% of the sample goes to the ten largest clones. Sequencing was carried out using peripheral blood. These receptors originate from a woman aged 55-70 years with acute or convalescent COVID-19.

In regard to this clone: This specimen includes other DNA sequences encoding the same CDR3. This chain uses TRBV7-2 with TRBJ1-4, with a tentative D call TRBD1 (5 bases). CDR1 and CDR2 (germline): SGHTA, FQGNSA. Deletions cut 0 bases from V and 7 bases from J, with 12 bases between. This CDR3 contains 15 residues. The CDR3 DNA reads TGTGCCAGCAGCTTAGCGGGGCAGGGCGGTGAAAAACTGTTTTTT. Its protein is CASSLAGQGGEKLFF. Complete variable domain (other parts from reference TRBV7-2 and TRBJ1-4): GAGVSQSPSNKVTEKGKDVELRCDPISGHTALYWYRQSLGQGLEFLIYFQGNSAPDKSGLPSDRFSAERTGGSVSTLTIQRTQQEDSAVYLCASSLAGQGGEKLFFGSGTQLSVL.

V and J are TRBV9 and TRBJ1-2, with D tentatively TRBD1 (6 bases). The length of the CDR3 is 18 residues. In germline, CDR1 is SGDLS, CDR2 YYNGEE. Trimming pared 4 bases from V and 0 bases from J, leaving 22 bases between. For the CDR3, the DNA is TGTGCCAGCAGCCCGAGGGACACCACCTACGGGGCTAACTATGGCTACACCTTC. It specifies CASSPRDTTYGANYGYTF.

This chain links TRBV7-2 with TRBJ2-1; no clear D. Looked up from germline, CDR1 is SGHTA and CDR2 is FQGNSA. The germline V and J ends were trimmed by 2 bases and 8 bases, with 16 bases remaining between them. CDR3 length: 15 amino acids. The CDR3 sequence: CASSLSKVIADEQFF. For the CDR3, the DNA is TGTGCCAGCAGCTTATCTAAGGTAATCGCGGATGAGCAGTTCTTC.

This clone was counted a single time. The genes are TRBV19 and TRBJ1-3, with D possibly TRBD1 on 6 matching bases. The CDR3 loop spans 16 amino acids. From germline, CDR1 is LNHDA and CDR2 SQIVND (reference sequence). Trimming removed 3 bases from V and 4 bases from J, with 16 bases in between. Written as DNA, the CDR3 is TGTGCCAGTAGTATTTCCTCACAGGGTTCCGGAAACACCATATATTTT. Its translation is CASSISSQGSGNTIYF.

This rearrangement joins TRBV3-1 (or the pseudogene TRBV3-2) to TRBJ2-7; 13 nucleotides line up with TRBD2. The CDR3 is 17 amino acids. The V and J ends lost 1 base and 5 bases, in that order; junction bases with no gene match: 8. CDR1 LGHDT and CDR2 YNNKEL come from the germline V gene (reference sequence). Here the CDR3 reads CASSQGLAGGTGDEQYF. CDR3 sequence (DNA): TGTGCCAGCAGCCAAGGACTAGCGGGGGGCACAGGTGACGAGCAGTACTTC.

The V and J genes are TRBV3-1 (or the pseudogene TRBV3-2) and TRBJ1-2; D unresolved. Germline CDR1 and CDR2: LGHDT and YNNKEL (reference sequence). The CDR3 consists of 15 residues. V lost 2 bases, J lost 5 bases, and 15 bases lay in between. CDR3 in amino acids: CASSQSPAGWYGYTF. Written as DNA, the CDR3 is TGTGCCAGCAGCCAATCCCCGGCGGGGTGGTATGGCTACACCTTC.

In its sample, this clone was seen a few times. V and J are TRBV2 and TRBJ1-1, with 8 positions matching TRBD1. V lost 3 bases and J lost 7; bases outside the gene matches: 7. This CDR3 contains 14 residues. CDR1 SNHLY and CDR2 FYNNEI come from the germline V gene. As DNA, the CDR3 is TGTGCCAGCAGTGAGGTACAGGGGGGAGGTGAAGCTTTCTTT. As protein: CASSEVQGGGEAFF.

This clone showed up just a few times. V is TRBV24-1 and J is TRBJ2-3, with a tentative D call TRBD1 (5 bases). The CDR3 is 16 residues long. V was pared by 6 bases and J by 2 bases, with 17 bases between. The germline gives CDR1 KGHDR, CDR2 SFDVKD. The CDR3 bases are TGTGCCACCAGTCCCCGAAGGACACCCACCACAGATACGCAGTATTTT. Translation: CATSPRRTPTTDTQYF.

J is TRBJ2-5 and V is TRBV5-1, with 8 bases identical to TRBD1. The J segment lost 4 bases and the V segment lost 3 bases, leaving 8 bases of the junction unmatched. Germline V gene sequence: CDR1 SGHRS, CDR2 YFSETQ. This CDR3 comprises 15 residues. The CDR3 spells CASSSRTGSGETQYF. The CDR3 nucleotides read TGCGCCAGCAGCTCAAGGACAGGGAGTGGAGAGACCCAGTACTTC.

The genes are TRBV18 and TRBJ2-5; D is perhaps TRBD2 (5 bases). This CDR3 spans 16 amino acids. V lost 2 bases, J lost 5 bases, and 18 bases lay in between. Germline V gene sequence: CDR1 KGHSH, CDR2 LQKENI. This CDR3 is CASSPMRSGTGETQYF. CDR3 sequence (DNA): TGTGCCAGCTCACCAATGCGAAGCGGCACGGGGGAGACCCAGTACTTC.

The chain carries TRBV2 and TRBJ2-7; 10 bases match TRBD2. With V trimmed by 3 bases and J by 4 bases, 6 bases remained unmatched. Germline values: CDR1 SNHLY, CDR2 FYNNEI. This CDR3 is 15 amino acids long. The CDR3 DNA is TGTGCCAGCAGTGATGTGTCTAGCGGGGGATACGAGCAGTACTTC. Translated: CASSDVSSGGYEQYF.

The chain combines TRBV28 with TRBJ2-5; 7 nucleotides match TRBD1. Germline trimming cut 6 bases from V and 1 base from J; bases unmatched to any gene: 5. Germline lookup yields CDR1 MDHEN and CDR2 SYDVKM. This CDR3 contains 14 residues. CDR3 loop: CASSLTGVQETQYF. In DNA, the CDR3 is TGTGCCAGCAGCCTCACAGGGGTCCAAGAGACCCAGTACTTC.

This chain links TRBV6-6 with TRBJ1-6; D is uncertain. This CDR3 contains 15 residues. V was cut by 7 bases and J by 3 bases, with 13 bases left in between. CDR1 MNHNY and CDR2 SVGAGI come from the germline V gene (reference sequence). CDR3 sequence: CASTPGGFYNSPLHF. CDR3 nucleotide sequence: TGTGCCAGCACCCCAGGAGGATTCTATAATTCACCCCTCCACTTT.

The chain links TRBV29-1 to TRBJ1-4; D remains ambiguous. CDR3 size: 16 residues. V lost 1 base and J lost 0, with 12 bases in between. CDR1 is SQVTM, CDR2 ANQGSEA, per germline. The DNA of the CDR3 is TGCAGCGTTGAAGGGGTCGGGTCCGCAACTAATGAAAAACTGTTTTTT. Its protein is CSVEGVGSATNEKLFF.

This clone appeared once. The rearrangement uses TRBV4-2 and TRBJ2-3, with 9 bases lining up with TRBD1. The CDR3 length is 17 residues. Germline trimming cut 0 bases from V and 4 bases from J; bases unmatched to any gene: 8. Per germline, CDR1 LGHNA and CDR2 YNFKEQ. The CDR3 reads CASSQEMDRGVADTQYF. The CDR3 nucleotides read TGTGCCAGCAGCCAAGAGATGGACAGGGGTGTGGCAGATACGCAGTATTTT.

The rearrangement uses TRBV5-1 and TRBJ2-5; TRBD2 matches 12 bases. CDR1 and CDR2 from the germline V gene are SGHRS and YFSETQ. The CDR3 contains 20 residues. J lost 3 bases, V lost 0 bases, and 15 bases had no gene match. The CDR3 here is CASSLATVDRLAGEEETQYF. CDR3 in DNA: TGCGCCAGCAGCTTGGCCACAGTAGACCGACTAGCGGGAGAGGAAGAGACCCAGTACTTC.